The 12 T cell receptor beta chains below all came from one sample that was sequenced in a study of shared clonotypes between healthy human individuals (dated by TCRdb to 2020 to 2021). Library generation was performed with the immunoSEQ multiplex PCR assay. Imported from immuneACCESS, the table was reduced by TCRdb to in-frame sequences with V and J called. These copies leave out some clones; in studies compared against another copy, an unresolved V gene accounts for under half, and the cause of the remainder is not known. A total of 1.5 million to 2.5 million clones appear in this sample, over 85% of them only once. The ten largest clones represent around 1.2% of the sample. For the CD8 naive samples, CD45RO-negative cells were positively selected for CCR7, yielding a CD45RA+CCR7+ population from which TemRA cells were excluded. Sequenced input: naive CD8+ T cells sorted from blood. This specimen's cell subset or site label, interpreted: CD45RA+CCR7+. Every receptor here comes from a man aged 18-30 years in good health.

This rearrangement joins TRBV5-6 to TRBJ2-2; D ambiguous. The CDR3 has 16 amino acids. The V gene lost 4 bases and the J gene lost 3 bases, with 16 bases spanning the gap. Per the germline V gene, CDR1 is SGHDT and CDR2 is YYEEEE. The chain's CDR3 is CASSPNYFTDTGELFF. The CDR3 nucleotides read TGTGCCAGCAGCCCCAACTATTTCACCGACACCGGGGAGCTGTTTTTT.

V and J are TRBV27 and TRBJ2-7; 7 positions match TRBD1. Germline assignment: CDR1 MNHEY and CDR2 SMNVEV (reference sequence). Losses at the gene ends were 4 bases for V and 1 base for J; bases not matched to a gene: 7. The CDR3 loop spans 15 amino acids. The CDR3 sequence is CASSYAGTVSYEQYF. The CDR3 nucleotides read TGTGCCAGCAGTTACGCCGGGACAGTGTCCTACGAGCAGTACTTC.

The J gene is TRBJ2-2, the V gene TRBV2; 9 positions agree with TRBD1. The CDR3 runs to 15 residues. With V trimmed by 9 bases and J by 8 bases, 13 bases remained unmatched. Germline assignment: CDR1 SNHLY and CDR2 FYNNEI. CDR3 bases: TGTGCCAGTCTAACGGGACAGGGACTTGTAGGGGAGCTGTTTTTT. It yields the protein CASLTGQGLVGELFF.

This chain connects TRBV9 to TRBJ1-5; D is possibly TRBD1 (6 bases). Trimming took off 0 bases at V and 6 bases at J, with 19 bases between the two ends. The CDR3 contains 17 residues. Germline CDR1 is SGDLS and CDR2 is YYNGEE. As DNA, the CDR3 is TGTGCCAGCAGCGTAGATTACCAACAGGGTACAATTCAGCCCCAGCATTTT. It translates to CASSVDYQQGTIQPQHF.

V and J are TRBV4-3 and TRBJ2-1, with 10 bases that match TRBD2. Germline values: CDR1 LGHNA, CDR2 YSLEER. This CDR3 is 16 amino acids long. With V trimmed by 1 base and J by 8 bases, 8 bases remained unmatched. For the CDR3, the DNA is TGCGCCAGCAGCCAAGGCCCTAGCGGGGGCCCGGATGAGCAGTTCTTC. Protein sequence: CASSQGPSGGPDEQFF.

The genes are TRBV13 and TRBJ2-1; 8 positions match TRBD2. The germline V gene encodes CDR1 PRHDT and CDR2 FYEKMQ (reference sequence). The CDR3 is made up of 15 amino acids. V gave up 4 bases and J gave up 2 bases; unmatched junction bases: 4. This CDR3 reads CASSWGTSAYNEQFF. The CDR3 nucleotides are TGTGCCAGCAGCTGGGGGACTAGTGCCTACAATGAGCAGTTCTTC. The variable domain in full, with the rest retrieved from reference TRBV13 and TRBJ2-1, is AAGVIQSPRHLIKEKRETATLKCYPIPRHDTVYWYQQGPGQDPQFLISFYEKMQSDKGSIPDRFSAQQFSDYHSELNMSSLELGDSALYFCASSWGTSAYNEQFFGPGTRLTVL.

V and J are TRBV9 and TRBJ2-1, with 7 bases that match TRBD2. This CDR3 contains 15 residues. J gave up 4 bases and V 2 bases, and 6 bases lay outside the gene matches. Germline V gene data show CDR1 as SGDLS and CDR2 as YYNGEE. The CDR3 spells CASSVDQGLYNEQFF. The DNA of the CDR3 is TGTGCCAGCAGCGTCGACCAGGGACTATACAATGAGCAGTTCTTC.

Remarks on this clone: Because the CDR3 is missing its conserved closing phenylalanine or tryptophan, this is likely a read error. No DNA is shown, since the ends of the CDR3 on it are uncertain; the CDR3 is the one TCRdb lists. V gene TRBV12-5 combines with J gene TRBJ2-7. The CDR3 comprises 10 residues, both ends counted. The germline CDR1 and CDR2 sequences are LGHNT and FRNRAP. The CDR3 sequence: CASGLVRRCS.

CDR3 nucleotides: TGTGCCTGGAGTGTACGACTAGAGGGGGACACCGGGGAGCTGTTTTTT. Its translation: CAWSVRLEGDTGELFF. The gene calls are TRBV30 and TRBJ2-2; D is perhaps TRBD1 or TRBD2 (6 bases each). The CDR3 has 16 amino acids. Trimming took 0 bases from V and 3 from J, leaving 14 bases between them. Germline values: CDR1 GTSNPN, CDR2 SVGIG (reference sequence).

This clone was counted a single time. The chain combines TRBV6-8 with TRBJ1-2, with TRBD1 as a possible D gene (5 bases). There are 15 residues in the CDR3. V lost 5 bases, J lost 2 bases, and 15 bases lay in between. Germline V lookup: CDR1 MNHGY, CDR2 SAAAGT. This CDR3 is CASSLFYNRNYGYTF. The CDR3 nucleotides are TGTGCCAGCAGTCTTTTTTATAACAGGAACTATGGCTACACCTTC.

This sequence joins TRBV7-2 and TRBJ2-7; D is undetermined. The germline V and J ends were trimmed by 2 bases and 4 bases, with 12 bases remaining between them. The CDR3 sequence is 14 residues long. CDR1 SGHTA and CDR2 FQGNSA come from the germline V gene. CDR3 in DNA: TGTGCCAGCAGCTTACCAGTCATGAGGTACGAGCAGTACTTC. It specifies CASSLPVMRYEQYF. The complete variable domain, with remaining parts taken from reference TRBV7-2 and TRBJ2-7, reads GAGVSQSPSNKVTEKGKDVELRCDPISGHTALYWYRQSLGQGLEFLIYFQGNSAPDKSGLPSDRFSAERTGGSVSTLTIQRTQQEDSAVYLCASSLPVMRYEQYFGPGTRLTVT.

The V call is TRBV2, the J call TRBJ2-5, with 7 nucleotides matching TRBD2. V trimming: 8 bases; J trimming: 5 bases; junction bases outside the gene matches: 23. The germline V gene has CDR1 SNHLY and CDR2 FYNNEI. This CDR3 is 18 amino acids long. The CDR3 DNA is TGTGCCAGCCGGCCGCGGGCGGGAGAAGATTATTTCGTGGAGACCCAGTACTTC. Its protein is CASRPRAGEDYFVETQYF.